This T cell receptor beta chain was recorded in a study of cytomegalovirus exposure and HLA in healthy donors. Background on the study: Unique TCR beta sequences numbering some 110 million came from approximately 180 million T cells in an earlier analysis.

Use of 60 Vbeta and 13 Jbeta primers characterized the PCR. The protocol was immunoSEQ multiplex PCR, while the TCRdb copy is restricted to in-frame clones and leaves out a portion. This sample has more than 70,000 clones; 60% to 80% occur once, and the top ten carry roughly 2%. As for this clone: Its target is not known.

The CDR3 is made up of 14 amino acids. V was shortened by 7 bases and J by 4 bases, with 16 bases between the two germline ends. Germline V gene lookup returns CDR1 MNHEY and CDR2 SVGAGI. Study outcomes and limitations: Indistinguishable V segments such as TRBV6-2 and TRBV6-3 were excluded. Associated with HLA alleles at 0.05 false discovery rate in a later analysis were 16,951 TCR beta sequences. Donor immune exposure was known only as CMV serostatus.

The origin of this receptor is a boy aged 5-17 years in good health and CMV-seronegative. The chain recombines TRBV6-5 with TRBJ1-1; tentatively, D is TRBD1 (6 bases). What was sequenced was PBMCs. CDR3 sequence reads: CASIQGRLSTEAFF. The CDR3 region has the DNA TGTGCCAGCATTCAGGGGAGATTATCCACTGAAGCTTTCTTT.